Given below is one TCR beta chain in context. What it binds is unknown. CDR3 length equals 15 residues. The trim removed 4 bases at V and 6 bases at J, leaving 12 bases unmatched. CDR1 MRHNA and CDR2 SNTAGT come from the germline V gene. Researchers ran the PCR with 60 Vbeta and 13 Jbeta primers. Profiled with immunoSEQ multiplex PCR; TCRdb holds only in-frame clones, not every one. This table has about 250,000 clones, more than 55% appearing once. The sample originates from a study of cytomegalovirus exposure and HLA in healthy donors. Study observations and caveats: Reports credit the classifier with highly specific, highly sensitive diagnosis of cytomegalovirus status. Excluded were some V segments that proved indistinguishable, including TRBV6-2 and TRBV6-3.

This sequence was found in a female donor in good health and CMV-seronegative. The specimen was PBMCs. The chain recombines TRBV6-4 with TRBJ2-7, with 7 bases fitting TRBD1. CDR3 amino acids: CASSARDSPSSEQYF. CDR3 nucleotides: TGTGCCAGCAGTGCCCGGGACAGCCCGTCGTCCGAGCAGTACTTC.